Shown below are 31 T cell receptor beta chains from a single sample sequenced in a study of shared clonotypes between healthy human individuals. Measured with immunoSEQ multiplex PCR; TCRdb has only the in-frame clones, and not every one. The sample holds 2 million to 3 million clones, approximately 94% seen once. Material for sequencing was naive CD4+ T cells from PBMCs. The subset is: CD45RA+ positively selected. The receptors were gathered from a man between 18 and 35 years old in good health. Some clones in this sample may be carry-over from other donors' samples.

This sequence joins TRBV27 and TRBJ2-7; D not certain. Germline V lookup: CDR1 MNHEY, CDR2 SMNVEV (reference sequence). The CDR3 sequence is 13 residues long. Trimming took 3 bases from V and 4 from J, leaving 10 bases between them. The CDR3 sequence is CASSLDWGYEQYF. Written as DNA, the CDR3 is TGTGCCAGCAGTTTGGATTGGGGTTACGAGCAGTACTTC.

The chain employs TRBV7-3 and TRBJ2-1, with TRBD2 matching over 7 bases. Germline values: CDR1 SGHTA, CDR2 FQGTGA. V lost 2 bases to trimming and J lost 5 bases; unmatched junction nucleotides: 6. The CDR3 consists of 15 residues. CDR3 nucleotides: TGTGCCAGCAGCTTATCGCGGGAGAGGCACAATGAGCAGTTCTTC. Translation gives CASSLSRERHNEQFF.

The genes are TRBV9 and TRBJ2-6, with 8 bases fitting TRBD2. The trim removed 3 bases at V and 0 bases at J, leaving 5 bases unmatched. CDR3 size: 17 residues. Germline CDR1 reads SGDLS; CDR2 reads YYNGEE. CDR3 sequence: CASSDLAGSSGANVLTF. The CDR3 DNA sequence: TGTGCCAGCAGCGATCTAGCGGGTAGCTCTGGGGCCAACGTCCTGACTTTC.

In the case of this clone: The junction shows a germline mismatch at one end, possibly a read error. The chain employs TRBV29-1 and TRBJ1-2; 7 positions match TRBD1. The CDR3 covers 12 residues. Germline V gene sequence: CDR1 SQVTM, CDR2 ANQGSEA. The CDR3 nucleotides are TGCAGCGTTGAAAGGGACAGATATGGATACACCTTC. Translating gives CSVERDRYGYTF.

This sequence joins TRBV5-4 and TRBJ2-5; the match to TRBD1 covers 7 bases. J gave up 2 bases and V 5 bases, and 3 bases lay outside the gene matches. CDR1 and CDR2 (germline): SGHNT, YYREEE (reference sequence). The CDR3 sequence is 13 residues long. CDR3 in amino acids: CASRGTAQETQYF. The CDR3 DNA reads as TGTGCCAGCAGAGGGACAGCGCAAGAGACCCAGTACTTC.

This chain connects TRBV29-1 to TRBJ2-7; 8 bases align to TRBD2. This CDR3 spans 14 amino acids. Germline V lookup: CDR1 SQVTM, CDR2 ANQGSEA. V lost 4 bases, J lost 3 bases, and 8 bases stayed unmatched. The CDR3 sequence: CSVGPRAGGYEQYF. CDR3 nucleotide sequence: TGCAGCGTTGGCCCTAGGGCGGGGGGCTACGAGCAGTACTTC.

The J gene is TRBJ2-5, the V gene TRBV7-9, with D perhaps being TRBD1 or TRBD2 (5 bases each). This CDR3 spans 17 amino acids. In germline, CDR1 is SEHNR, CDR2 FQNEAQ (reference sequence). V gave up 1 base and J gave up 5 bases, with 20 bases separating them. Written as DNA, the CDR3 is TGTGCCAGCAGCTTAGTGGGGGTCGTAAGCTTTGGGGAGACCCAGTACTTC. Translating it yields CASSLVGVVSFGETQYF.

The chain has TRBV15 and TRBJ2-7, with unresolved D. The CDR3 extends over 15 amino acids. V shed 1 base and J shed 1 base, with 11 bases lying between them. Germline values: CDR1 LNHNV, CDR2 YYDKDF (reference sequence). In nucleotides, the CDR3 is TGTGCCACCAGCAGAGCTCTTGGGGTTTCCTACGAGCAGTACTTC. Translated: CATSRALGVSYEQYF.

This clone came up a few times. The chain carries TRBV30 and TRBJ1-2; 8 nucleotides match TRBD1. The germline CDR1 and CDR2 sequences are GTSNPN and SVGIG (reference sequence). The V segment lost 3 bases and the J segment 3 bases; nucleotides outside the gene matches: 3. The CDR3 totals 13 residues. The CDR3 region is CAWSEDRDYGYTF. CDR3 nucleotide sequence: TGTGCCTGGAGCGAGGACAGGGACTATGGCTACACCTTC. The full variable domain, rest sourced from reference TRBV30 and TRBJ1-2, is SQTIHQWPATLVQPVGSPLSLECTVEGTSNPNLYWYRQAAGRGLQLLFYSVGIGQISSEVPQNLSASRPQDRQFILSSKKLLLSDSGFYLCAWSEDRDYGYTFGSGTRLTVV.

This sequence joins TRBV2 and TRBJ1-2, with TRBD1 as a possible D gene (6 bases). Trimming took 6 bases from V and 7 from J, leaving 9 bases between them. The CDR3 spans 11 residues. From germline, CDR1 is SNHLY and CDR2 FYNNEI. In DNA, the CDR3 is TGTGCCAGCAGCGCAGGGGTTGGCTACACCTTC. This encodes CASSAGVGYTF.

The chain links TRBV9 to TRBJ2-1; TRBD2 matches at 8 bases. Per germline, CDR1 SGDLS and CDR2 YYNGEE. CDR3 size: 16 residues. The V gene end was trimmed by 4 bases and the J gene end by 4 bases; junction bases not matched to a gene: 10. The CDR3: CASSPGSGRGYNEQFF. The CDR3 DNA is TGTGCCAGCAGCCCCGGCTCCGGGAGGGGGTACAATGAGCAGTTCTTC.

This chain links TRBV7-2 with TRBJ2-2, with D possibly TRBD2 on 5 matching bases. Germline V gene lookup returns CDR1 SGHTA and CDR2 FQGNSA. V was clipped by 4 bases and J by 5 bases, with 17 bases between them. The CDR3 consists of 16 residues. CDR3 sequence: CASSSLLGRRTGELFF. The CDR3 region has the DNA TGTGCCAGCAGCTCCCTTTTGGGGAGAAGGACCGGGGAGCTGTTTTTT.

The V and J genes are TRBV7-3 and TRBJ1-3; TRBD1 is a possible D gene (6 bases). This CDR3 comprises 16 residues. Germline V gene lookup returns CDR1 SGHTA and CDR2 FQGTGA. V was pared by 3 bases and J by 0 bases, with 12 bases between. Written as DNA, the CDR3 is TGTGCCAGCAGCTTTACAGGGTCCCCCTCTGGAAACACCATATATTTT. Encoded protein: CASSFTGSPSGNTIYF.

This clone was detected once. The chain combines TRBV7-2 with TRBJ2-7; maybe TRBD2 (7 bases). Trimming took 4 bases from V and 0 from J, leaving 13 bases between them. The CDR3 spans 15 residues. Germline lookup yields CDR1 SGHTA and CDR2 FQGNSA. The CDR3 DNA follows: TGTGCCAGCAGCTCCGGGGGGCACCCCTCCTACGAGCAGTACTTC. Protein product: CASSSGGHPSYEQYF.

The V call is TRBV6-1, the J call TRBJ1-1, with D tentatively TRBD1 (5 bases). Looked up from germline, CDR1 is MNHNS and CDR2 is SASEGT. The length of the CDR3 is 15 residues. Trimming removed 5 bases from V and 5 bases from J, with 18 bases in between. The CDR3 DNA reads TGTGCCAGCAGTTGGGCCAGGGTTTCATGGACTGAAGCTTTCTTT. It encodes CASSWARVSWTEAFF.

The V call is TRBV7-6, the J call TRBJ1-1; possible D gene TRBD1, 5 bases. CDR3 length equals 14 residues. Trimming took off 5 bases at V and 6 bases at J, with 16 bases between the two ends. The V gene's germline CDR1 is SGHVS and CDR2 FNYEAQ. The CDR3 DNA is TGTGCCAGCAGCGGCGGGGCCAACAGCGCTGAAGCTTTCTTT. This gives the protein CASSGGANSAEAFF.

CDR3 bases: TGTGCCAGCAGTTTATCAGGGCCCGGGACTAATGAAAAACTGTTTTTT. Amino acids: CASSLSGPGTNEKLFF. The J gene is TRBJ1-4, the V gene TRBV28; a weak D match, TRBD1 (5 bases). The CDR3 consists of 16 residues. Trimming left V 1 base short and J 2 bases short, with 11 bases between. The germline V gene has CDR1 MDHEN and CDR2 SYDVKM.

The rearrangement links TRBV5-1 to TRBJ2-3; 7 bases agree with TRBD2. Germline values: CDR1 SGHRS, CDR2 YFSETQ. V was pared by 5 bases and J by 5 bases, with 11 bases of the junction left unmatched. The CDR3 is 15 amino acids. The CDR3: CASSRGGSRVDTQYF. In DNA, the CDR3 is TGCGCCAGCAGTCGCGGCGGGAGTAGGGTAGATACGCAGTATTTT.

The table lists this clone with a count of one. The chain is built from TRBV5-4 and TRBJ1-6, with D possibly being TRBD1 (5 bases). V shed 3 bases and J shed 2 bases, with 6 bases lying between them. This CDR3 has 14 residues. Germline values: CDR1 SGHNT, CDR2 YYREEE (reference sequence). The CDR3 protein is CASSSRAYNSPLHF. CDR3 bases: TGTGCCAGCAGCTCCAGGGCCTATAATTCACCCCTCCACTTT.

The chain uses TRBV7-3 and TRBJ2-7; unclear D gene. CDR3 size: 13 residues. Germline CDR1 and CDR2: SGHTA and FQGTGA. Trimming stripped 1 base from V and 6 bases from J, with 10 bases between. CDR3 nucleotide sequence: TGTGCCAGCAGCTTAAACAATTTCGGCGAGCAGTACTTC. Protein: CASSLNNFGEQYF.

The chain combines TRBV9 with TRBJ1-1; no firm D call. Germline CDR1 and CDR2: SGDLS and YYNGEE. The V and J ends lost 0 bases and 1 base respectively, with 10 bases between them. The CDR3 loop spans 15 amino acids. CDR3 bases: TGTGCCAGCAGCGTAGATGCTCACTCGAACACTGAAGCTTTCTTT. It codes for CASSVDAHSNTEAFF.

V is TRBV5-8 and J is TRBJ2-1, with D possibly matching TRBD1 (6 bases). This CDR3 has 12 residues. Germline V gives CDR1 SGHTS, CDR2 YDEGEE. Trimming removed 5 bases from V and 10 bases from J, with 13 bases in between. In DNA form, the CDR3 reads TGTGCCAGCAGAACAACAGGGTACGAGCAGTTCTTC. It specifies CASRTTGYEQFF.

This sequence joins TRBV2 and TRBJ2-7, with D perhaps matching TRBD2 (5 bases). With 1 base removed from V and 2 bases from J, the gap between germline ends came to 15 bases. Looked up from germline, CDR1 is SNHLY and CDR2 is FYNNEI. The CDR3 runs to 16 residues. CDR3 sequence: CASSEVSRRLPYEQYF. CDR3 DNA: TGTGCCAGCAGTGAAGTATCCCGTAGACTACCCTACGAGCAGTACTTC.

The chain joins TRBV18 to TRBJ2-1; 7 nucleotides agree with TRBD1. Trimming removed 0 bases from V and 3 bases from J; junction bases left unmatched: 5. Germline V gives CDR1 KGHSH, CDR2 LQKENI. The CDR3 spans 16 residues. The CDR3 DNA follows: TGTGCCAGCTCACCACCGACAGGGCCCATCTACAATGAGCAGTTCTTC. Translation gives CASSPPTGPIYNEQFF.

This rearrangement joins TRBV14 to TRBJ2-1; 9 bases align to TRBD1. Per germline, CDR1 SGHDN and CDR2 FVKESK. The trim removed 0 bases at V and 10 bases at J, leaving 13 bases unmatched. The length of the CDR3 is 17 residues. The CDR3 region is CASSQDPGQGGSREQFF. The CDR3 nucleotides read TGTGCCAGCAGCCAAGATCCGGGACAGGGAGGCTCGCGAGAGCAGTTCTTC.

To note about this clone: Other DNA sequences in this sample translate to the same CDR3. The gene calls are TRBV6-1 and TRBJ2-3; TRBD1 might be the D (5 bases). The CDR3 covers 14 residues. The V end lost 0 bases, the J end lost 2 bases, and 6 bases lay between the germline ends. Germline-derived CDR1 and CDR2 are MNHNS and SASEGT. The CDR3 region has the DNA TGTGCCAGCAGTGAAGCCAGGGTCACAGATACGCAGTATTTT. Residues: CASSEARVTDTQYF.

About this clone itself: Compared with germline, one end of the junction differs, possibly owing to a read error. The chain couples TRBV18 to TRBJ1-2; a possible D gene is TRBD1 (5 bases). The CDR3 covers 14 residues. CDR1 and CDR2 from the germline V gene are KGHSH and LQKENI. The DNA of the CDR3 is TGTGCCGGCTCACTCACGGGGGAGACACATGGCTACACCTTC. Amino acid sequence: CAGSLTGETHGYTF.

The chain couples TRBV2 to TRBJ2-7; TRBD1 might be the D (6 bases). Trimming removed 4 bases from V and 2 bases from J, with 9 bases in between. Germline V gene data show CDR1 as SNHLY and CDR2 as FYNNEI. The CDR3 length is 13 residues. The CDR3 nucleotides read TGTGCCAGCAGTGGGGACACCACCTACGAGCAGTACTTC. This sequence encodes CASSGDTTYEQYF.

The CDR3 nucleotides are TGTGCCAGCAGGGAAAGGGGACTAGCGGACAATGAGCAGTTCTTC. Translation: CASRERGLADNEQFF. J is TRBJ2-1 and V is TRBV2; 11 bases are shared with TRBD2. This CDR3 spans 15 amino acids. Germline assignment: CDR1 SNHLY and CDR2 FYNNEI. The ends lost 6 bases at V and 5 bases at J; junction bases unmatched: 6.

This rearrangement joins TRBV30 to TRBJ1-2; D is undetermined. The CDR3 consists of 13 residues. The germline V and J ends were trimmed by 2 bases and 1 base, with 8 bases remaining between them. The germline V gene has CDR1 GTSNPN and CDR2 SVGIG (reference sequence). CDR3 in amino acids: CAWSFDGNYGYTF. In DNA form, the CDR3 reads TGTGCCTGGAGTTTCGACGGTAACTATGGCTACACCTTC.

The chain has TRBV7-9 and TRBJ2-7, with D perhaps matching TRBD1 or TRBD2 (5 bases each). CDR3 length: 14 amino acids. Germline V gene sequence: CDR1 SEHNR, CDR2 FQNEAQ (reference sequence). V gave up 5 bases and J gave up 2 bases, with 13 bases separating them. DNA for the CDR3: TGTGCCAGCAGCCCACCGGGACGGACCTACGAGCAGTACTTC. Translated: CASSPPGRTYEQYF.